This T cell receptor (beta chain) was sequenced in a study of blood T cell repertoires in COVID-19. Looking at the study overall: Samples of COVID-19 (acute and convalescent) were obtained from the United States, Italy and Spain.

Study processing details: Reference gene primer amplification gave estimated nucleated cell counts. Clones were read by immunoSEQ multiplex PCR, and TCRdb kept only the in-frame ones, dropping some. The DNA was the basis for D and trimming; V, J and clone size are from that table. The sample contains 150,000 to 200,000 clones, around 89% of which appear only once. The CDR3 runs 15 residues. Losses at the gene ends were 0 bases for V and 7 bases for J; bases not matched to a gene: 8. From germline, CDR1 is LGHNA and CDR2 YSLEER. Sequencing was carried out using peripheral blood. The genes are TRBV4-3 and TRBJ1-1; 7 bases fit TRBD1. The TCR originated in a man aged 18-30 years who had recovered from COVID-19. The CDR3 DNA reads TGCGCCAGCAGCCAAGACGGCAGGGGGATGGGTGAAGCTTTCTTT. This codes for CASSQDGRGMGEAFF.